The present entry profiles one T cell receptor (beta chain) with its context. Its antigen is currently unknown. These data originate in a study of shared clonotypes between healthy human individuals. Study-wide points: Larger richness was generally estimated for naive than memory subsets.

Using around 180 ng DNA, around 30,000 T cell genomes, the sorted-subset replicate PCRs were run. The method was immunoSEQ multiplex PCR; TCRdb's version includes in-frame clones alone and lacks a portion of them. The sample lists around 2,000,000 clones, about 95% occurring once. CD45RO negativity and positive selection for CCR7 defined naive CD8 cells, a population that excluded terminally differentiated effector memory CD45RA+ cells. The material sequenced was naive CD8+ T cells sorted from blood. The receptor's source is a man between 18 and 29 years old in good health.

CDR3 nucleotides: TGTGCCAGCAGCTTGACAGGGACACCCTATGGCTACACCTTC. This encodes CASSLTGTPYGYTF. The chain links TRBV5-4 to TRBJ1-2, with a possible D match to TRBD1 (6 bases). The CDR3 has 14 amino acids. V lost 1 base, J lost 4 bases, and 11 bases lay in between. The germline V gene has CDR1 SGHNT and CDR2 YYREEE (reference sequence). The full variable domain, rest sourced from reference TRBV5-4 and TRBJ1-2, is ETGVTQSPTHLIKTRGQQVTLRCSSQSGHNTVSWYQQALGQGPQFIFQYYREEENGRGNFPPRFSGLQFPNYSSELNVNALELDDSALYLCASSLTGTPYGYTFGSGTRLTVV.